The sequence of this TCR beta chain was determined in a study of response to subunit inactivated influenza vaccine. Study findings and constraints: Each seasonal influenza vaccination recruits few new T cells, the authors suggested.

This clonotype was counted only a few times. Its matching antigen is unknown. The CDR3 covers 11 residues. The V and J ends lost 8 bases and 9 bases, in that order; junction bases with no gene match: 6. Germline V gives CDR1 SQVTM, CDR2 ANQGSEA. TCRdb reprocessed the RT-PCR reads with MiXCR, giving one entry per CDR3 protein. The sample lists roughly 650,000 distinct CDR3 sequences; 15% to 17% were seen once. This sequence originates from a man aged 50-60 years who received an inactivated influenza vaccine. V usage is TRBV29-1 and J usage is TRBJ2-1; 8 positions agree with TRBD1. Specimen: PBMCs from blood, collected 11 to 12 days after vaccination. This chain's CDR3 is CSLRTGSEQFF. The CDR3 region has the DNA TGCAGCTTGAGGACAGGGTCTGAGCAGTTCTTC.